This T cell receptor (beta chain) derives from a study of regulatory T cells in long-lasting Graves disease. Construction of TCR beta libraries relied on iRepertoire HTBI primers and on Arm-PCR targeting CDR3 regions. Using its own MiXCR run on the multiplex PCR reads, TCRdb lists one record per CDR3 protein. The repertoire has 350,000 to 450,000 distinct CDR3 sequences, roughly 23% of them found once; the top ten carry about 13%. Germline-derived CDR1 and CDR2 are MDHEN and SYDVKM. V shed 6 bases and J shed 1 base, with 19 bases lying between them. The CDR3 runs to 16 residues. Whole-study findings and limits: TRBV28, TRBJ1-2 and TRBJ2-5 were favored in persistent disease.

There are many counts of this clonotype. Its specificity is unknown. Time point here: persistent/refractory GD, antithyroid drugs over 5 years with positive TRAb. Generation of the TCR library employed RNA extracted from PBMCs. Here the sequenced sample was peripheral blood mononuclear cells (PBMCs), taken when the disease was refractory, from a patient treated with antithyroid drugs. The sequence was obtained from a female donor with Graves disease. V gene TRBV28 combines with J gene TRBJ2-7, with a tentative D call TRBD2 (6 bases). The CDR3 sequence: CASSIASGVWSYEQYF. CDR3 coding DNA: TGTGCCAGCAGCATAGCCTCGGGAGTCTGGTCCTACGAGCAGTACTTC.